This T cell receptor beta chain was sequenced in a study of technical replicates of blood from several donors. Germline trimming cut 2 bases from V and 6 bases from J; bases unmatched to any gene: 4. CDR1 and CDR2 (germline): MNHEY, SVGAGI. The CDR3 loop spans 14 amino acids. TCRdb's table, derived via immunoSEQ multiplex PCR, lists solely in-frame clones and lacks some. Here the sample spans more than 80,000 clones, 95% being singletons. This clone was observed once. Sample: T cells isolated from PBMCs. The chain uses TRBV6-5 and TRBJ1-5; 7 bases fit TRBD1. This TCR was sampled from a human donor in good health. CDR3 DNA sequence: TGTGCCAGCAGTTACGACAGGGTGGCTCAGCCCCAGCATTTT. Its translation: CASSYDRVAQPQHF.